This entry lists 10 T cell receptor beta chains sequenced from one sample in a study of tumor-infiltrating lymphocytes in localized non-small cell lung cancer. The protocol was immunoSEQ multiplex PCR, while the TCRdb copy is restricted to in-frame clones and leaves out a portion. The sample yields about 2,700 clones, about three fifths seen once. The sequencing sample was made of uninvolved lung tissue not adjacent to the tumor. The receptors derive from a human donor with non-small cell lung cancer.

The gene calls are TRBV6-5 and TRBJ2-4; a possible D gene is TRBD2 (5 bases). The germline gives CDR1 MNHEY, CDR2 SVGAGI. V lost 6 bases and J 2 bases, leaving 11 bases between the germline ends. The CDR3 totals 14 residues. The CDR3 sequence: CASSPGLTKNIQYF. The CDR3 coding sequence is TGTGCCAGCAGCCCTGGACTCACCAAAAACATTCAGTACTTC.

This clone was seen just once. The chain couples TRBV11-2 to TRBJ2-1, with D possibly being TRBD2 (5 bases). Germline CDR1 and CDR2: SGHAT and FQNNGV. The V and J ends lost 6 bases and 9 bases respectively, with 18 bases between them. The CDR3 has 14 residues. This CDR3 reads CASRPSQDYGEQFF. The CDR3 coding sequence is TGTGCCAGCAGGCCATCTCAAGACTACGGTGAGCAGTTCTTC.

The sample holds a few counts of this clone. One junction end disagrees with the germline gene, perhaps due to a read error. The CDR3 nucleotides read TGTGCCACCAGCTTAGGGACTCCCTCCAGTCCTGGAAACACCATATATTTT. It translates to CATSLGTPSSPGNTIYF. This rearrangement joins TRBV7-8 to TRBJ1-3; tentatively, D is TRBD1 (5 bases). Germline CDR1 and CDR2: SGHVS and FQNEAQ. The CDR3 contains 17 residues.

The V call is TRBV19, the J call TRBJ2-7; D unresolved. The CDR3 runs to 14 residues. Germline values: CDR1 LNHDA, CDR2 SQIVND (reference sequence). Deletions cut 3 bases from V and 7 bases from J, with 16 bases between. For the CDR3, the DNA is TGTGCCAGTAGTATCGTTCACTTGGCGGCAGAGCAGTACTTC. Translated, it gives CASSIVHLAAEQYF.

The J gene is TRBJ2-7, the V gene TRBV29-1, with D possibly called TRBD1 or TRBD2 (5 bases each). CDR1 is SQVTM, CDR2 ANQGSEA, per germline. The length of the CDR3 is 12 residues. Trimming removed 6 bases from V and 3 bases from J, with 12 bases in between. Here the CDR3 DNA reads TGCAGCGTGGCGAGGGGCTTCTACGAGCAGTACTTC. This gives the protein CSVARGFYEQYF.

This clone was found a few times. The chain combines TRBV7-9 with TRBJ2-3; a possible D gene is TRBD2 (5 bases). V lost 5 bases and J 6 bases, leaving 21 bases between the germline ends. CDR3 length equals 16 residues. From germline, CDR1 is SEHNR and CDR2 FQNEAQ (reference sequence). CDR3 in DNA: TGTGCCAGCAGCCAAGAGAGTAGTGGGGAGAGGGATACGCAGTATTTT. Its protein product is CASSQESSGERDTQYF.

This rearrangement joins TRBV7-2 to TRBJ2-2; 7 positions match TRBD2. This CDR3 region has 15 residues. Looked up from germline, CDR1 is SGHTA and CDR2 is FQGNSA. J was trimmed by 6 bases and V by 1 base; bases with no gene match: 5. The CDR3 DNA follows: TGTGCCAGCAGCTTAGTGGGAGGGGCTGCCGGGGAGCTGTTTTTT. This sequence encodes CASSLVGGAAGELFF.

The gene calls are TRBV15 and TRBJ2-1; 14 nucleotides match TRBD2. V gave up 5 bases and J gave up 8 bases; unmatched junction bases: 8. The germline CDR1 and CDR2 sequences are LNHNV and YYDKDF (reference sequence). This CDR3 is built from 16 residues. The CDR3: CATSSWTSGRIDEQFF. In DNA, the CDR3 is TGTGCCACCAGCTCCTGGACTAGCGGGAGGATAGATGAGCAGTTCTTC.

The CDR3 sequence is CASSPTGTSDLYNEQFF. The CDR3 DNA sequence: TGTGCCAGCAGTCCGACCGGGACTAGCGATCTTTACAATGAGCAGTTCTTC. The V and J genes are TRBV27 and TRBJ2-1; 10 nucleotides match TRBD2. This CDR3 region has 17 residues. CDR1 and CDR2 (germline): MNHEY, SMNVEV (reference sequence). V dropped 5 bases and J dropped 4; count of bases not matched to a gene: 11.

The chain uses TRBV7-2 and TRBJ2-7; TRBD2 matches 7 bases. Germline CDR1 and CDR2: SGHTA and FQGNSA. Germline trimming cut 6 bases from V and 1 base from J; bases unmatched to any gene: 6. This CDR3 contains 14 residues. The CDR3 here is CASRWSGASYEQYF. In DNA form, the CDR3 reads TGTGCCAGCAGATGGAGCGGGGCTTCCTACGAGCAGTACTTC.